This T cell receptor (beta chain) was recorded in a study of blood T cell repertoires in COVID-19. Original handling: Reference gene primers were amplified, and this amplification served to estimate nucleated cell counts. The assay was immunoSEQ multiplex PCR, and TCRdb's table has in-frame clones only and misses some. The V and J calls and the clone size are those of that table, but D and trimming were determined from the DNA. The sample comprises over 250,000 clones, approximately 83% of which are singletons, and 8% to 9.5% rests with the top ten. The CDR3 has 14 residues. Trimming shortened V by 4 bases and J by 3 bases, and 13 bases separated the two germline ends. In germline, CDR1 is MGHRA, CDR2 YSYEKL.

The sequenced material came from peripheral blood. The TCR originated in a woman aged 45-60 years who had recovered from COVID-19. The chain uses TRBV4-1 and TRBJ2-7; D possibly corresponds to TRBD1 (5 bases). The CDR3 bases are TGCGCCAGCAGCCCTTCGCAGGGCCTCTACGAGCAGTACTTC. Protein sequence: CASSPSQGLYEQYF.